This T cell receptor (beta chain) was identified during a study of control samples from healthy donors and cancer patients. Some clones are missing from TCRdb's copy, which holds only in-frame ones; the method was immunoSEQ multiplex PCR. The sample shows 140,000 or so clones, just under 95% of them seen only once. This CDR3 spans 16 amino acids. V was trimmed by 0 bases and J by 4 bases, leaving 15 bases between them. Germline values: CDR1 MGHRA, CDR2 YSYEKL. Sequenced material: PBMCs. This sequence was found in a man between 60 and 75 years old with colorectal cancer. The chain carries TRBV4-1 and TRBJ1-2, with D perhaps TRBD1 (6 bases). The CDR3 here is CASSQDGGTNPYGYTF. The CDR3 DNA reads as TGCGCCAGCAGCCAAGATGGGGGGACAAACCCCTATGGCTACACCTTC.